This is a list of T cell receptor beta chains from one sample in a study of blood T cell repertoires in COVID-19. Clones were sequenced by immunoSEQ multiplex PCR, and TCRdb holds only the in-frame ones, with some missing. Counted here are approximately 120,000 clones, around 88% occurring once; the ten biggest clones make up 5.9%. Input material: peripheral blood. Every receptor here comes from a man at least 80 years old with active or convalescent COVID-19. The CDR3 runs from the conserved cysteine through the conserved F or W. Fields, in order: J gene, D gene, clone size, V gene, CDR3 DNA, CDR3 protein. A D gene is named only where the DNA matches it firmly. Size tells how often a clone was seen (once, few, many) or the class of an expanded clone, and some rows leave it out.

>TRBJ1-4|NA|NA|TRBV7-9
TGTGCCAGCAGCGACGGGGGACAAAAACTGTTTTTT
CASSDGGQKLFF
>TRBJ2-7|NA|once|TRBV18
TGTGCCAGCTCACCGAGGCAGACTCTCGAGCAGTACTTC
CASSPRQTLEQYF
>TRBJ2-5|NA|few|TRBV7-7
TGTGCTAGCAGCTTTTCAGCAGGGGACCAAGAGACCCAGTACTTC
CASSFSAGDQETQYF
>TRBJ1-5|NA|NA|TRBV6-5
TGTGCCAGCAGTTCGACATTTAGCAATCAGCCCCAGCATTTT
CASSSTFSNQPQHF
>TRBJ2-2|TRBD1|NA|TRBV18
TGTGCCAGCCCGGGACAGGGATCGAACACCGGGGAGCTGTTTTTT
CASPGQGSNTGELFF
>TRBJ2-5|NA|NA|TRBV30
TGTGCCTGGCTCGGGACAACCCAAGAGACCCAGTACTTC
CAWLGTTQETQYF
>TRBJ2-2|TRBD2|NA|TRBV5-1
TGCGCCAGCAGGCCTCGGGAGGGCGGCATCGGGGAGCTGTTTTTT
CASRPREGGIGELFF
>TRBJ2-1|NA|NA|TRBV12-5
TGTGCTAGTGCCCCCGGGGGCAATGAGCAGTTCTTC
CASAPGGNEQFF
>TRBJ1-1|TRBD1|NA|TRBV18
TGTGCCAGCTCACGGCAGGGGGGAGAAACTGAAGCTTTCTTT
CASSRQGGETEAFF
>TRBJ1-6|NA|NA|TRBV4-3
TGCGCCAGCAGCCTGACGGGTGACTCCTATAATTCACCCCTCCACTTT
CASSLTGDSYNSPLHF
>TRBJ2-5|TRBD2|NA|TRBV10-3
TGTGCCATCAGGACTAGCGGGGGGCTCCAAGAGACCCAGTACTTC
CAIRTSGGLQETQYF
>TRBJ1-1|TRBD1|NA|TRBV5-1
TGCGCCAGCAGTCCCCAGGGGGCTGGGAACACTGAAGCTTTCTTT
CASSPQGAGNTEAFF
>TRBJ2-2|NA|NA|TRBV27
TGTGCCAGCAGTTTATTTACGGGACTGAACACCGGGGAGCTGTTTTTT
CASSLFTGLNTGELFF
>TRBJ1-3|NA|NA|TRBV3-1/TRBV3-2
TGTGCCAGCAGCCAAGTAGGAAACACCATATATTTT
CASSQVGNTIYF
>TRBJ2-7|TRBD1|NA|TRBV5-6
TGTGCCAGCAGCTACCCCCCGGGACAGGGAAGTTACGAGCAGTACTTC
CASSYPPGQGSYEQYF
>TRBJ2-7|TRBD1|NA|TRBV28
TGTGCCAGCAGACGACAGGGATTAAACGAGCAGTACTTC
CASRRQGLNEQYF
>TRBJ2-3|NA|NA|TRBV30
TGTGCCTCGCGAGATCTACGGGGCACAGATACGCAGTATTTT
CASRDLRGTDTQYF
>TRBJ1-1|TRBD1|NA|TRBV7-9
TGTGCCAGCAGCTGGCCCCGTCAGGGGGTTAACACTGAAGCTTTCTTT
CASSWPRQGVNTEAFF
>TRBJ2-5|TRBD2|once|TRBV29-1
TGCAGCGTTTCCGGGACTAGCGGGGTGCAAGAGACCCAGTACTTC
CSVSGTSGVQETQYF
>TRBJ2-3|TRBD2|NA|TRBV18
TGTGCCAGCTCACCACCCCTAGCGGGGGGTAAAGATACGCAGTATTTT
CASSPPLAGGKDTQYF
>TRBJ2-1|NA|NA|TRBV5-1
TGCGCCAGCAGCTTTGCCCAGGGGCAGCAGTTCTTC
CASSFAQGQQFF
>TRBJ2-1|TRBD1|NA|TRBV9
TGTGCCAGCAGCGATTACAGGGGATCCGTCAATGAGCAGTTCTTC
CASSDYRGSVNEQFF
>TRBJ2-7|NA|NA|TRBV27
TGTGCCAGCAGTTTGTCGCGGGGCCTGGGGGAGCAGTACTTC
CASSLSRGLGEQYF
>TRBJ1-2|TRBD1|NA|TRBV29-1
TGCAGCGTTGATGGGTATCAGGGGGTGTCATATGGCTACACCTTC
CSVDGYQGVSYGYTF
>TRBJ1-3|NA|NA|TRBV28
TGTGCCAGCACCCCCAGGGGATCGGGAAACACCATATATTTT
CASTPRGSGNTIYF
>TRBJ2-7|NA|NA|TRBV7-3
TGTGCCAGCAGCTCTAATCCAATGACGGCGGATGTATACTTC
CASSSNPMTADVYF
>TRBJ1-2|NA|NA|TRBV19
TGTGCCAGTAGAGGCCGGGCCCTTGACAGGCAACTCGAGCGCTACACCTTC
CASRGRALDRQLERYTF
>TRBJ1-2|NA|NA|TRBV28
TGTGCCAGCAGTCCCCCGACACGCGCTAACTATGGCTACACCTTC
CASSPPTRANYGYTF
>TRBJ1-4|TRBD1|few|TRBV6-5
TGTGCCAGCGGACCGGGACAGCGAAATGAAAAACTGTTTTTT
CASGPGQRNEKLFF
>TRBJ2-7|NA|NA|TRBV13
TGTGCCAGCAGCTCTCAGGGATTCTACGAGCAGTACTTC
CASSSQGFYEQYF
>TRBJ2-1|TRBD1|NA|TRBV7-3
TGTGCCAACGGGACAGGGGGTAAGAATGAGCAGTTCTTC
CANGTGGKNEQFF
>TRBJ1-4|TRBD1|NA|TRBV11-2
TGTGCCAGCAGCCGAAGGACAGGGAAGACGGCAACTAATGAAAAACTGTTTTTT
CASSRRTGKTATNEKLFF
>TRBJ1-6|NA|NA|TRBV6-6
TGTGCCAGCAGTTACCCAGAAAGGGGTTCACCCCTCCACTTT
CASSYPERGSPLHF
>TRBJ1-3|NA|NA|TRBV6-5
TGTGCCAGCAGTTACTCGTCAGGAGGCGCTGGAAACACCATATATTTT
CASSYSSGGAGNTIYF
>TRBJ1-5|NA|NA|TRBV19
TGTGCCAGTAGTACGGTAAATCAGCCCCAGCATTTT
CASSTVNQPQHF
>TRBJ1-1|NA|NA|TRBV11-2
TGTGCCAGCACCCCTTGGAGCACTGAAGCTTTCTTT
CASTPWSTEAFF
>TRBJ1-2|TRBD1|NA|TRBV29-1
TGCAGCGTCCTAAAGCCCGGTACAGGGGGCAGCGGCTACACCTTC
CSVLKPGTGGSGYTF
>TRBJ2-5|NA|few|TRBV18
TGTGCCAGCTCACCTACTAGTGCTGAAGAGACCCAGTACTTC
CASSPTSAEETQYF
>TRBJ2-3|TRBD2|NA|TRBV11-2
TGTGCCAGCAGCCTTTGGAGCGGGGGGACAGATACGCAGTATTTT
CASSLWSGGTDTQYF
>TRBJ2-7|TRBD2|NA|TRBV5-8
TGTGCCAGCAGCTTGGGGCTAGCGGGGGGCCAATTTGACTTC
CASSLGLAGGQFDF
>TRBJ1-4|NA|hyperexpanded|TRBV19
TGTGCCAGTAGTATAGATTATCACGTTTCTCTTTGGCAGGGGTTCGGTACAACTAATGAAAAACTGTTTTTT
CASSIDYHVSLWQGFGTTNEKLFF
>TRBJ1-2|TRBD1|NA|TRBV7-9
TGTGCCAGCAGTACCGGGACAGGGGAACACACCTTC
CASSTGTGEHTF
>TRBJ2-1|NA|NA|TRBV10-3
TGTGCCATCAGTGAGCCAAAACAGGGCCGGCAGTTCTTC
CAISEPKQGRQFF
>TRBJ1-3|TRBD1|NA|TRBV5-4
TGTGCCAGCAGCAGGGACAGGGGGTTGGCGGGAAACACCATATATTTT
CASSRDRGLAGNTIYF
>TRBJ2-5|NA|NA|TRBV5-1
TGCGCCAGCAGCTTGGAGGGAGGGGGAGAGACCCAGTACTTC
CASSLEGGGETQYF
>TRBJ1-2|NA|NA|TRBV7-2
TGTGCCAGCAGCTTAGCGCAGGATTCTAACTATGGCTACACCTTC
CASSLAQDSNYGYTF
>TRBJ1-2|NA|NA|TRBV7-2
TGTGCCAGCAGCTTAGAGGGGGCTAACTATGGCTACACCTTC
CASSLEGANYGYTF
>TRBJ2-5|TRBD1|NA|TRBV29-1
TGCAGCGTAGTACGCCCGGGACAGCCTCGGGAGACCCAGTACTTC
CSVVRPGQPRETQYF
>TRBJ2-1|NA|NA|TRBV6-6
TGTGCCAGCAGTTACCCGCCCACTCAACCCTACAATGAGCAGTTCTTC
CASSYPPTQPYNEQFF
>TRBJ2-3|NA|NA|TRBV14
TGTGCCAGCAGCCGTGGGGGCTTCACAGATACGCAGTATTTT
CASSRGGFTDTQYF
>TRBJ2-1|TRBD2|NA|TRBV7-8
TGTGCCAGCAGATACACCAGCGGGGGGGCCCGGGATGAGCAGTTCTTC
CASRYTSGGARDEQFF
>TRBJ1-4|NA|once|TRBV28
TGTGCCAGCACCGTATTGAATGAAAAACTGTTTTTT
CASTVLNEKLFF
>TRBJ2-3|TRBD2|NA|TRBV6-6
TGTGCCAGCAGTTACGGCGGGGGGGCCTCCCCAGATACGCAGTATTTT
CASSYGGGASPDTQYF
>TRBJ1-2|NA|few|TRBV5-8
TGTGCCAGCAGCCGCGGAACAGGGAACGGCTATGGCTACACCTTC
CASSRGTGNGYGYTF
>TRBJ2-1|NA|NA|TRBV4-1
TGCGCCAGCAGCCAATTAATCCCACAGAGAAGCTCCTACAATGAGCAGTTCTTC
CASSQLIPQRSSYNEQFF
>TRBJ1-1|TRBD1|NA|TRBV19
TGTGCCAGTAGTACCCGACAGGGGAACACTGAAGCTTTCTTT
CASSTRQGNTEAFF